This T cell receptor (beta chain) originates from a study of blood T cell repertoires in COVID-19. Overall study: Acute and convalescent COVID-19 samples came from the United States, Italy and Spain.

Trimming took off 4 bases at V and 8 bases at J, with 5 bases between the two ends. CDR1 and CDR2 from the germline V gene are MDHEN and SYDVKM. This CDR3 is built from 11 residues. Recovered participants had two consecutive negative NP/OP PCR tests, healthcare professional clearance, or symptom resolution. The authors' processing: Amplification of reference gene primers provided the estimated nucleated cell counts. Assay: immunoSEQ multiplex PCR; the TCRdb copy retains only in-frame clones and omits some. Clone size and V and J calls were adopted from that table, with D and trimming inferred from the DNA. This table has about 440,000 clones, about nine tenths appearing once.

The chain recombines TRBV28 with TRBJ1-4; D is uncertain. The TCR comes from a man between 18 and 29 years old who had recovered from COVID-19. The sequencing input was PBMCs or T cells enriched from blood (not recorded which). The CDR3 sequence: CASSSREKLFF. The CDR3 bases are TGTGCCAGCAGTTCCAGGGAAAAACTGTTTTTT. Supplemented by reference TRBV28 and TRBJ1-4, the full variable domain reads DVKVTQSSRYLVKRTGEKVFLECVQDMDHENMFWYRQDPGLGLRLIYFSYDVKMKEKGDIPEGYSVSREKKERFSLILESASTNQTSMYLCASSSREKLFFGSGTQLSVL.